This is a list of T cell receptor beta chains from one sample in a study of long-term antiretroviral therapy in people with HIV. This table comes from immunoSEQ multiplex PCR, and its TCRdb copy is limited to in-frame clones, with some not included. This table has roughly 40,000 clones, roughly 93% appearing once. The specimen comprised unsorted PBMCs, sampled 9.2 years after starting antiretroviral therapy. Every receptor here comes from a man under 40 with HIV. Each CDR3 is given with its conserved first and last residue. A D gene is named only where the DNA matches it firmly. Only some rows state a clone size, as once, few, many or a class for expanded clones.

abundance | j_gene | d_gene | v_gene | CDR3aa | CDR3nt
- | TRBJ1-5 | - | TRBV6-5 | CASSFDSWDQPQHF | TGTGCCAGCAGTTTTGACAGTTGGGACCAGCCCCAGCATTTT
- | TRBJ1-2 | - | TRBV2 | CASRPTDNYGYTF | TGTGCCAGCAGACCGACAGATAACTATGGCTACACCTTC
- | TRBJ1-1 | TRBD1 | TRBV29-1 | CSAMTGGGQYGTEAFF | TGCAGCGCAATGACAGGGGGCGGCCAATATGGCACTGAAGCTTTCTTT
- | TRBJ1-1 | TRBD1 | TRBV6-1 | CASGDSEAFF | TGTGCCAGCGGGGACAGCGAAGCTTTCTTT
- | TRBJ1-5 | - | TRBV10-2 | CASSVSTGEQPQHF | TGCGCCAGCAGTGTTTCGACAGGAGAGCAGCCCCAGCATTTT
- | TRBJ1-4 | - | TRBV5-5 | CASSPRTATNEKLFF | TGTGCCAGCAGCCCGAGGACAGCAACTAATGAAAAACTGTTTTTT
- | TRBJ1-1 | TRBD1 | TRBV27 | CASSSTGVAEAFF | TGTGCCAGCAGTTCGACAGGGGTGGCTGAAGCTTTCTTT
- | TRBJ1-4 | - | TRBV5-6 | CASSLWGRDEKLFF | TGTGCCAGCAGCTTGTGGGGTAGGGATGAAAAACTGTTTTTT
- | TRBJ1-1 | TRBD1 | TRBV5-1 | CASSLAGNRGTEAFF | TGCGCCAGCAGCTTGGCCGGGAACAGGGGTACTGAAGCTTTCTTT
- | TRBJ2-5 | - | TRBV14 | CASSPLGGRGETQYF | TGTGCCAGCAGCCCTCTCGGGGGGCGCGGGGAGACCCAGTACTTC
few | TRBJ2-3 | TRBD2 | TRBV6-5 | CASSRAGAWDTQYF | TGTGCCAGCAGCAGAGCGGGGGCGTGGGATACGCAGTATTTT
- | TRBJ1-4 | TRBD1 | TRBV7-9 | CASSWRRDRANEKLFF | TGTGCCAGCAGCTGGAGGAGGGACAGGGCTAATGAAAAACTGTTTTTT
- | TRBJ1-2 | - | TRBV7-9 | CASSREYGYTF | TGTGCCAGCAGCAGGGAATATGGCTACACCTTC
- | TRBJ2-7 | - | TRBV27 | CASSFGPATYEQYF | TGTGCCAGCAGTTTTGGTCCAGCTACCTACGAGCAGTACTTC
- | TRBJ2-5 | TRBD1 | TRBV5-1 | CASSGGTGGYQETQYF | TGCGCCAGCAGCGGGGGGACAGGGGGTTACCAAGAGACCCAGTACTTC
- | TRBJ2-5 | TRBD2 | TRBV27 | CASRLAGGVETQYF | TGTGCCAGCAGACTAGCGGGGGGTGTAGAGACCCAGTACTTC
- | TRBJ2-1 | TRBD1 | TRBV5-4 | CATERTGNEQFF | TGTGCCACTGAAAGGACAGGGAATGAGCAGTTCTTC
- | TRBJ2-7 | - | TRBV27 | CASGFGPRVYEQYF | TGTGCCAGCGGCTTTGGGCCGAGGGTCTACGAGCAGTACTTC
once | TRBJ1-1 | TRBD1 | TRBV6-1 | CASSVRQGNTEAFF | TGTGCCAGCAGTGTCAGACAGGGGAACACTGAAGCTTTCTTT
- | TRBJ1-2 | - | TRBV5-1 | CASSLAPGGSGYTF | TGCGCCAGCAGCTTGGCCCCCGGCGGGAGTGGCTACACCTTC
- | TRBJ1-5 | - | TRBV28 | CASKKGGAQQPQHF | TGTGCCAGCAAAAAGGGGGGGGCTCAGCAGCCCCAGCATTTT
- | TRBJ1-2 | - | TRBV19 | CASSIAGINYGYTF | TGTGCCAGTAGTATCGCGGGGATTAACTATGGCTACACCTTC
- | TRBJ2-3 | - | TRBV2 | CASSSDNTDTQYF | TGTGCCAGCAGTTCGGACAACACAGATACGCAGTATTTT
- | TRBJ1-2 | - | TRBV20-1 | CSAHLNYGYTF | TGCAGTGCTCACTTGAACTATGGCTACACCTTC
- | TRBJ2-1 | - | TRBV28 | CASSRVGGAYNEQFF | TGTGCCAGCAGTCGGGTGGGAGGTGCCTACAATGAGCAGTTCTTC
once | TRBJ1-1 | - | TRBV29-1 | CSVELRLVTEAFF | TGCAGCGTTGAACTCCGGTTGGTCACTGAAGCTTTCTTT
- | TRBJ1-1 | - | TRBV7-7 | CASSLALGDEAFF | TGTGCTAGCAGCTTAGCTCTGGGAGATGAAGCTTTCTTT
- | TRBJ1-5 | TRBD1 | TRBV6-9 | CASSYLDGTGMGGNQPQHF | TGTGCCAGCAGTTATTTAGACGGGACAGGAATGGGTGGCAATCAGCCCCAGCATTTT
- | TRBJ1-1 | - | TRBV29-1 | CSVSELMEVTEAFF | TGCAGCGTTTCTGAGTTAATGGAGGTAACTGAAGCTTTCTTT
- | TRBJ2-5 | - | TRBV7-2 | CASSLQPGETQYF | TGTGCCAGCAGCTTACAGCCTGGGGAGACCCAGTACTTC
- | TRBJ1-5 | - | TRBV2 | CASRAALSNQPQHF | TGTGCCAGCAGGGCGGCTCTGAGCAATCAGCCCCAGCATTTT
- | TRBJ2-5 | TRBD2 | TRBV30 | CAWSTPLLAGGWGTQYF | TGTGCCTGGAGCACACCCCTTCTAGCGGGGGGTTGGGGGACCCAGTACTTC
- | TRBJ2-3 | - | TRBV27 | CASSRWGHTDTQYF | TGTGCCAGCAGTCGGTGGGGGCACACAGATACGCAGTATTTT
- | TRBJ2-3 | - | TRBV5-8 | CASSLYSVGIRTDTQYF | TGTGCCAGCAGCTTGTATTCGGTCGGGATCCGCACAGATACGCAGTATTTT
once | TRBJ1-1 | - | TRBV10-1 | CASSELQDGRHAFF | TGCGCCAGCAGTGAGTTGCAGGACGGCCGACATGCTTTCTTT
- | TRBJ1-5 | - | TRBV2 | CASGEQGYGDQPQHF | TGTGCCAGCGGCGAACAGGGTTACGGCGATCAGCCCCAGCATTTT
- | TRBJ1-2 | - | TRBV5-1 | CASTFGGSEGYTF | TGCGCCAGCACCTTCGGGGGCTCGGAGGGCTACACCTTC
- | TRBJ2-2 | - | TRBV11-2 | CASSAFPDRLFNTGELFF | TGTGCCAGCAGCGCCTTTCCCGACAGACTCTTTAACACCGGGGAGCTGTTTTTT
once | TRBJ1-5 | TRBD1 | TRBV5-1 | CASRGRTGGVRNQPQHF | TGCGCCAGCAGGGGGAGAACAGGGGGCGTGAGGAATCAGCCCCAGCATTTT
- | TRBJ2-2 | - | TRBV10-3 | CAISKTNTGELFF | TGTGCCATCAGTAAGACTAACACCGGGGAGCTGTTTTTT
- | TRBJ2-3 | - | TRBV19 | CASSYLVSDTQYF | TGTGCCAGTAGTTATCTCGTCTCAGATACGCAGTATTTT